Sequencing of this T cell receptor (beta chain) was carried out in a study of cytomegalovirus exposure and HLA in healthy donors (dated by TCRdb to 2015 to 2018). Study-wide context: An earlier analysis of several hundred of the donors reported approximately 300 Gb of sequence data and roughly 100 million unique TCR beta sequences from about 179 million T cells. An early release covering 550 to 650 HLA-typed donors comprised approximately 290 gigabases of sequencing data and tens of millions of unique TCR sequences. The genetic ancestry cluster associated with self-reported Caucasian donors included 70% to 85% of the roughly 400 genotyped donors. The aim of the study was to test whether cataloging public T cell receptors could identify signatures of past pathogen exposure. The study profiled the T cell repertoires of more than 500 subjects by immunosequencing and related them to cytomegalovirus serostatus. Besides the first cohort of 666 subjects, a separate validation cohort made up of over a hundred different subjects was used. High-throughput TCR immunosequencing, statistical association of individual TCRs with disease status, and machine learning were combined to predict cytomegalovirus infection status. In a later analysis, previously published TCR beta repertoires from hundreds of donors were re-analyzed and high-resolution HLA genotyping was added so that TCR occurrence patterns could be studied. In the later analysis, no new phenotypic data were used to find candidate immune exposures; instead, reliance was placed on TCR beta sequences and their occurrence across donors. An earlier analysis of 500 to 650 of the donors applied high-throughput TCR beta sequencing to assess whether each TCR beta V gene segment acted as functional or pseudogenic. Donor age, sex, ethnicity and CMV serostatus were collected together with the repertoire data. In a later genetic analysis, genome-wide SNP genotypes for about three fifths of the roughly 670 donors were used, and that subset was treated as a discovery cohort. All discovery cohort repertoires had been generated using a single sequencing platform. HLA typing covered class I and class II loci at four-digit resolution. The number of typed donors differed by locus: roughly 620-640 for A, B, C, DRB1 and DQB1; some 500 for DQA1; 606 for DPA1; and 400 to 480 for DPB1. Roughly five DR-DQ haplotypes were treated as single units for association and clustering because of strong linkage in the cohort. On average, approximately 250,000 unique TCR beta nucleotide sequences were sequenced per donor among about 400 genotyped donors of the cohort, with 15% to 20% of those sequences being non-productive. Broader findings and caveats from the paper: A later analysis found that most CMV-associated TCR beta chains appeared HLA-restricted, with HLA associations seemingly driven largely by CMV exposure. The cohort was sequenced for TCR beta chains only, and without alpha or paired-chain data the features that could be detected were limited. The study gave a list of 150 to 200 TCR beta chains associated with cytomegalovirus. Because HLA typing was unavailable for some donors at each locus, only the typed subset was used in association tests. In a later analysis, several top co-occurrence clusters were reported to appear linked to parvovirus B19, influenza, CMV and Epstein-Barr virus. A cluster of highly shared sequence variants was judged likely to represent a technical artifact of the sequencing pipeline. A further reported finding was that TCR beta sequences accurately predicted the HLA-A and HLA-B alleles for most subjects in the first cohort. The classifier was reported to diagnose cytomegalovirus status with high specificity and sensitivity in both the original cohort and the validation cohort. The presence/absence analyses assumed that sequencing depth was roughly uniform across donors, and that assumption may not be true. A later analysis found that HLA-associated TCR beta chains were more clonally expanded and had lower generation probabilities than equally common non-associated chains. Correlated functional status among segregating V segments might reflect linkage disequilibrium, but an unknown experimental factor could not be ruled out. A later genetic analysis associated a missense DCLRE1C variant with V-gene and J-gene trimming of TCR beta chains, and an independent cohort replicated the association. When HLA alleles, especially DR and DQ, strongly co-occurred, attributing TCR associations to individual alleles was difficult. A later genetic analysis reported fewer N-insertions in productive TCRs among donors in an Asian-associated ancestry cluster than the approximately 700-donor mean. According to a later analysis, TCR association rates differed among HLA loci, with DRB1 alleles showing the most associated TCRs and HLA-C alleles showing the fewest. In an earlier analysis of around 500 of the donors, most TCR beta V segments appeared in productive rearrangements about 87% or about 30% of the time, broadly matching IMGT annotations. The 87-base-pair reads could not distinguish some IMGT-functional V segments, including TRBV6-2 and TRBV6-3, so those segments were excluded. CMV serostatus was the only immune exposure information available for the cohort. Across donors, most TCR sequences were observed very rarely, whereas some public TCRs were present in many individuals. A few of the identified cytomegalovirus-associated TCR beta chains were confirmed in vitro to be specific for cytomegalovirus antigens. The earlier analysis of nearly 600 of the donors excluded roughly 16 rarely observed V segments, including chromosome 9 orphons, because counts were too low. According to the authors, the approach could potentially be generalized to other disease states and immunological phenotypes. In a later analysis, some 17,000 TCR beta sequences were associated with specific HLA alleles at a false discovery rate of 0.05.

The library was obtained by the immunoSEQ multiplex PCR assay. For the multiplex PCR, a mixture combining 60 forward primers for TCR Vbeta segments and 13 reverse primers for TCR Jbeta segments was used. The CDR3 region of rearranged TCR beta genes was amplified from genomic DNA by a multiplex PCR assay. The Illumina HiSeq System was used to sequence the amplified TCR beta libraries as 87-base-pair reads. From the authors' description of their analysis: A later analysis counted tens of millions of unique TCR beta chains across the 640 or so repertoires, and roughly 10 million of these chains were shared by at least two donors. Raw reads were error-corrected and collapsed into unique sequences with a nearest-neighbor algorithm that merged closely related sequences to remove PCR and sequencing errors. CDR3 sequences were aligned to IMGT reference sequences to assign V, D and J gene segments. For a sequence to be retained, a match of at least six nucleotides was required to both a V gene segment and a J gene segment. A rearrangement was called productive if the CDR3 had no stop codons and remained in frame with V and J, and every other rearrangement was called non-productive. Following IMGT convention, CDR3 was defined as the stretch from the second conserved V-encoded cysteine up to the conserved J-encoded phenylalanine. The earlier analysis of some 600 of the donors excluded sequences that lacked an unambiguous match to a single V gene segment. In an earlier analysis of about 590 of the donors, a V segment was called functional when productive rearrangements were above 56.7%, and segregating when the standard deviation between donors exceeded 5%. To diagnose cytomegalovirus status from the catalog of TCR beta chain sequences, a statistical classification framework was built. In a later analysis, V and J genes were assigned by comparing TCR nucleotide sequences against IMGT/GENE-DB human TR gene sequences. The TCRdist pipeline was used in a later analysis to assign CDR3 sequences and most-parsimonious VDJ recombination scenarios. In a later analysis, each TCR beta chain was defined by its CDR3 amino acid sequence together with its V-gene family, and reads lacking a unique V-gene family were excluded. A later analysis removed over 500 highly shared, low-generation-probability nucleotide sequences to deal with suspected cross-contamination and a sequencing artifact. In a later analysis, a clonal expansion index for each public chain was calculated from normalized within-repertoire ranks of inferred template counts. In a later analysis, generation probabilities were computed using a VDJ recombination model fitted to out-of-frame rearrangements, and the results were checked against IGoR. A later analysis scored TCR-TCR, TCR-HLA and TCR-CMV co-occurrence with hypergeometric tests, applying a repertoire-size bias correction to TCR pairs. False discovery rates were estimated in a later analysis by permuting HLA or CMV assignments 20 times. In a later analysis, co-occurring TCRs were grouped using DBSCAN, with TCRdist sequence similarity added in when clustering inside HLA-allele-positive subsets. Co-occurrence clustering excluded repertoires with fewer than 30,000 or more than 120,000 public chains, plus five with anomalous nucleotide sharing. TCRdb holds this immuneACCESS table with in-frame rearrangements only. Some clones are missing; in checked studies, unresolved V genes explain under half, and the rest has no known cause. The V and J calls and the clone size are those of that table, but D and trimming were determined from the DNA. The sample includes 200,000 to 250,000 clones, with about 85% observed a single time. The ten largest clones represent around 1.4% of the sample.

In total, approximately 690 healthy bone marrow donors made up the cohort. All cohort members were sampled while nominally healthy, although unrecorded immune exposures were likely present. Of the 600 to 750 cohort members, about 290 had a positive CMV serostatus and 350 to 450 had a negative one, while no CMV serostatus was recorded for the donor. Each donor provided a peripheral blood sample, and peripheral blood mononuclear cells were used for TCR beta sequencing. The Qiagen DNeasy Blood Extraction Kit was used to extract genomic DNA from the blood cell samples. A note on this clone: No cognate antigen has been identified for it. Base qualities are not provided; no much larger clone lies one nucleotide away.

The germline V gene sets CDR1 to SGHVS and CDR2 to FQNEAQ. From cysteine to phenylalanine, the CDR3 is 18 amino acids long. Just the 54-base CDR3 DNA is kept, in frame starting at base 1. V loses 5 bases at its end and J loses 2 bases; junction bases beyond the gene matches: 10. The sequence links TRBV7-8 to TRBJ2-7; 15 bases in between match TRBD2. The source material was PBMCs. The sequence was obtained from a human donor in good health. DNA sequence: TGTGCCAGCAGCCTCGGACTAGCGGGAGGGACCATACCCTACGAGCAGTACTTC. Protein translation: CASSLGLAGGTIPYEQYF.